This TCR beta chain was documented in a study of radiation and T cells in renal cell carcinoma. Study-wide points: In blood, top tumor clones expanded by 2 weeks, shrinking by 4.

Sequencing was performed with immunoSEQ multiplex PCR; in TCRdb, only in-frame clones are kept and a portion is missing. The sample records around 180,000 clones, 88% being singletons. The CDR3 consists of 14 residues. Trimming removed 4 bases from V and 1 base from J, with 13 bases in between. The germline V gene encodes CDR1 SQVTM and CDR2 ANQGSEA. With regard to this clone: Its antigen is currently unknown.

Time point defined: blood 4 weeks post-SBRT, at nephrectomy. Treatment reported: 15 Gy SBRT to primary tumor, nephrectomy 4 weeks later. Blood was sampled at baseline, 2 weeks and 4 weeks after SBRT. The tumor was a clear cell renal cell carcinoma. Sequenced material: blood, taken from a patient whose treatment included radiotherapy and nephrectomy. The J gene is TRBJ1-1, the V gene TRBV29-1, with D maybe TRBD1 (5 bases). The sequence was obtained from a woman aged 45-65 years with renal cell carcinoma. CDR3 loop: CSVALGGGNTEAFF. CDR3 nucleotide sequence: TGCAGCGTTGCATTGGGGGGAGGGAACACTGAAGCTTTCTTT.